The next 6 T cell receptor beta chains were all read from a single sample in a study of CD8 T cells in Susac syndrome. Reverse transcription of roughly 0.5 to 1 ug RNA was carried out with random hexamers. MiXCR was run by TCRdb on the immunoSEQ multiplex PCR reads, yielding one entry per CDR3 protein. The table includes about 150,000 distinct CDR3 sequences, nearly 97% detected once. Sequencing input: CD8+ T cells from PBMCs. Receptor source: a human donor with multiple sclerosis.

The chain couples TRBV13 to TRBJ2-6; possible D gene TRBD2, 5 bases. This CDR3 is 20 amino acids long. CDR1 and CDR2 from the germline V gene are PRHDT and FYEKMQ (reference sequence). Trimming removed 2 bases at V and 0 bases at J, with 20 bases between. The CDR3 sequence: CASSLLGSGKGLSGANVLTF. The DNA for the CDR3 is TGTGCCAGCAGCTTACTGGGGTCCGGGAAAGGACTCTCTGGGGCCAACGTCCTGACTTTC.

The chain couples TRBV14 to TRBJ2-3; D remains unclear. V shed 5 bases and J shed 6 bases, with 9 bases lying between them. The CDR3 length is 12 residues. Germline CDR1 reads SGHDN; CDR2 reads FVKESK. CDR3 in DNA: TGTGCCAGCAGCGGCGTGGTGGATACGCAGTATTTT. Translated: CASSGVVDTQYF.

V is TRBV12-3 or TRBV12-4 and J is TRBJ2-4; the match to TRBD2 covers 7 bases. The J segment lost 8 bases and the V segment lost 4 bases, leaving 5 bases of the junction unmatched. This CDR3 spans 13 amino acids. CDR3 region: CASSWTSQHIQYF. The CDR3 DNA follows: TGTGCCAGCAGTTGGACTAGTCAACACATTCAGTACTTC.

This clonotype was picked up one time. This chain links TRBV6-5 with TRBJ2-2; the match to TRBD2 covers 10 bases. This CDR3 region has 15 residues. With V trimmed by 2 bases and J by 5 bases, 2 bases remained unmatched. Per the germline V gene, CDR1 is MNHEY and CDR2 is SVGAGI. The CDR3 spells CASSYGAGGTGELFF. Here the CDR3 DNA reads TGTGCCAGCAGTTACGGAGCGGGGGGGACCGGGGAGCTGTTTTTT.

The chain links TRBV30 to TRBJ2-5; 7 bases map to TRBD2. Looked up from germline, CDR1 is GTSNPN and CDR2 is SVGIG (reference sequence). This CDR3 comprises 16 residues. Trimming cost V 3 bases and J 2 bases; bases outside gene matches: 12. CDR3 sequence reads: CAWSVGTTALQETQYF. The CDR3 DNA reads as TGTGCCTGGAGCGTGGGGACTACCGCCCTGCAAGAGACCCAGTACTTC.

The chain employs TRBV3-1 and TRBJ1-1; D is unresolved. The CDR3 consists of 15 residues. The germline V gene has CDR1 LGHDT and CDR2 YNNKEL (reference sequence). V lost 1 base to trimming and J lost 4 bases, with 13 bases between them. This chain's CDR3 is CASSQGKVVGTEAFF. CDR3 DNA: TGTGCCAGCAGCCAAGGAAAAGTTGTCGGCACTGAAGCTTTCTTT.